Sequencing of this TCR beta chain was carried out in a study of cytomegalovirus exposure and HLA in healthy donors. The CDR3 spans 14 residues. The germline V and J ends were trimmed by 5 bases and 5 bases, with 12 bases remaining between them. The V gene's germline CDR1 is SEHNR and CDR2 FQNEAQ (reference sequence). As for this clone: Its matching antigen is unknown.

Study-wide points: Association of a missense DCLRE1C variant with TCR beta V- and J-gene trimming was reported in a later analysis.

PCR used 60 Vbeta primers and 13 Jbeta primers. TCRdb's copy holds only in-frame clones and misses some; the assay was immunoSEQ multiplex PCR. The sample shows approximately 150,000 clones, over 60% of them seen only once. The sequencing input was PBMCs. The V call is TRBV7-9, the J call TRBJ2-2, with D unresolved. The receptor was derived from a male donor in good health and CMV-seronegative. The CDR3 DNA is TGTGCCAGCAGCCCGCCGTTCCAGACCGGGGAGCTGTTTTTT. It encodes CASSPPFQTGELFF.